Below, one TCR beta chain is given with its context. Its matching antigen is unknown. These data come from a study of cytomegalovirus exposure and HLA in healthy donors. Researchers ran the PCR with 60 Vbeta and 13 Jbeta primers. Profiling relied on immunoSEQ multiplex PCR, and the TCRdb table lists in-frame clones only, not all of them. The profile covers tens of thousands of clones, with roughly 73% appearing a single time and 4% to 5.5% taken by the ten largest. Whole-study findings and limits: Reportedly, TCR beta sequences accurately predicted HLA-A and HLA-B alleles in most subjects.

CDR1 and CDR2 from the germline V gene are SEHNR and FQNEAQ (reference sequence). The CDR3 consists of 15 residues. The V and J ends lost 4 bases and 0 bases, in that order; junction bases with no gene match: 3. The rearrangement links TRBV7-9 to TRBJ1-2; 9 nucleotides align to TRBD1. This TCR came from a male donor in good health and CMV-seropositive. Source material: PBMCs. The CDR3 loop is CASSWGQGANYGYTF. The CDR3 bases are TGTGCCAGCAGCTGGGGACAGGGCGCTAACTATGGCTACACCTTC.